Listed here are 30 T cell receptor beta chains from one sample, sequenced in a study of blood T cell repertoires in COVID-19. Profiled with immunoSEQ multiplex PCR; TCRdb holds only in-frame clones, not every one. The table includes about 56,000 clones, around 80% detected once. Sequenced material: peripheral blood. The receptors originated from an elderly woman with acute or convalescent COVID-19.

The J gene is TRBJ1-1, the V gene TRBV11-3, with 7 bases identical to TRBD1. CDR3 length: 14 amino acids. Trimming took 3 bases from V and 0 from J; bases not matched to a gene: 1. Germline CDR1 is SGHNT and CDR2 is YENEEA. The chain's CDR3 is CASSFQGVNTEAFF. The CDR3, as DNA: TGTGCCAGCAGCTTCCAGGGGGTGAACACTGAAGCTTTCTTT.

The chain uses TRBV5-1 and TRBJ2-1; 11 nucleotides align to TRBD2. Germline assignment: CDR1 SGHRS and CDR2 YFSETQ. With 4 bases clipped from V and 12 bases from J, the junction kept 12 bases outside the gene matches. The CDR3 has 15 amino acids. This CDR3 reads CASSLGTSGPLGQFF. The DNA of the CDR3 is TGCGCCAGCAGCCTCGGGACTAGCGGCCCTCTGGGGCAGTTCTTC.

The chain links TRBV28 to TRBJ2-7, with a weak D call TRBD1 (6 bases). V lost 8 bases to trimming and J lost 4 bases, with 15 bases between them. The length of the CDR3 is 13 residues. Germline CDR1 MDHEN, CDR2 SYDVKM. The CDR3 reads CASHGTLAYEQYF. CDR3 DNA: TGTGCCAGCCACGGGACATTAGCTTACGAGCAGTACTTC.

The CDR3 nucleotides are TGCGCCAGCGATCCGGGACAGGGGGTTTACAATGAGCAGTTCTTC. Translating gives CASDPGQGVYNEQFF. This chain links TRBV10-2 with TRBJ2-1; 11 positions match TRBD1. Trimming at V came to 8 bases and at J to 4 bases, leaving 7 bases not matched to a gene. This CDR3 has 15 residues. The germline gives CDR1 WSHSY, CDR2 SAAADI.

For the CDR3, the DNA is TGTGCCAGCAGCTTGGCCCCGGGACAGGGGTTCACCGGGGAGCTGTTTTTT. Translating gives CASSLAPGQGFTGELFF. The chain links TRBV5-6 to TRBJ2-2, with 10 positions matching TRBD1. CDR3 length: 17 residues. V lost 0 bases, J lost 4 bases, and 6 bases stayed unmatched. Germline assignment: CDR1 SGHDT and CDR2 YYEEEE.

This rearrangement joins TRBV7-2 to TRBJ1-1; D gene ambiguous. Germline lookup yields CDR1 SGHTA and CDR2 FQGNSA. Between the trimmed V and J ends, which lost 5 bases and 7 bases, there was a span of 14 bases. This CDR3 is built from 13 residues. The CDR3 here is CASSPQVGDEAFF. The CDR3 DNA is TGTGCCAGCAGCCCGCAAGTCGGGGATGAAGCTTTCTTT. Full variable domain (outside the CDR3, taken from reference TRBV7-2 and TRBJ1-1): GAGVSQSPSNKVTEKGKDVELRCDPISGHTALYWYRQSLGQGLEFLIYFQGNSAPDKSGLPSDRFSAERTGGSVSTLTIQRTQQEDSAVYLCASSPQVGDEAFFGQGTRLTVV.

This clone has a handful of counts. The V gene is TRBV6-5, the J gene TRBJ2-7; tentative D call: TRBD1 (6 bases). The CDR3 length is 14 residues. Germline CDR1 reads MNHEY; CDR2 reads SVGAGI. V gave up 6 bases and J gave up 3 bases, with 15 bases separating them. The CDR3 DNA reads as TGTGCCAGCAGAGCATCGGGACAAGGCTACGAGCAGTACTTC. This encodes CASRASGQGYEQYF.

Regarding this clone: A read error is possible here, since a much larger clone lies one base away. Here the CDR3 reads CASSLGQNTEAFF. CDR3 nucleotide sequence: TGTGCCAGCAGCTTGGGACAGAACACTGAAGCTTTCTTT. This sequence joins TRBV7-6 and TRBJ1-1; D is perhaps TRBD1 (6 bases). The CDR3 is 13 amino acids. Germline assignment: CDR1 SGHVS and CDR2 FNYEAQ. Trimming took 3 bases from V and 1 from J, leaving 6 bases between them.

The V gene is TRBV9, the J gene TRBJ1-3, with D perhaps matching TRBD1 (6 bases). The V gene lost 0 bases and the J gene lost 0 bases, with 7 bases spanning the gap. Germline V gene lookup returns CDR1 SGDLS and CDR2 YYNGEE. The CDR3 has 15 residues. The CDR3 loop reads CASSVGGRSGNTIYF. The CDR3 DNA reads as TGTGCCAGCAGCGTAGGGGGGCGCTCTGGAAACACCATATATTTT.

V and J are TRBV5-1 and TRBJ1-3, with 11 bases lining up with TRBD1. CDR3 length: 17 residues. Germline V gene data show CDR1 as SGHRS and CDR2 as YFSETQ. V lost 3 bases, J lost 4 bases, and 9 bases stayed unmatched. In DNA form, the CDR3 reads TGCGCCAGCAGCTCCCGGACAGGGGGCGCGAGGGGAAACACCATATATTTT. As protein: CASSSRTGGARGNTIYF.

V is TRBV19 and J is TRBJ2-7, with 8 bases identical to TRBD1. The germline gives CDR1 LNHDA, CDR2 SQIVND (reference sequence). V trimming: 6 bases; J trimming: 3 bases; junction bases outside the gene matches: 10. This CDR3 has 15 residues. CDR3 DNA: TGTGCCAGTAGGCGGACAGGGTACGGGAGCTACGAGCAGTACTTC. As protein: CASRRTGYGSYEQYF.

V gene TRBV4-1 combines with J gene TRBJ2-7; D perhaps matches TRBD2 (6 bases). Germline CDR1 and CDR2: MGHRA and YSYEKL. The CDR3 runs 16 residues. The V end lost 1 base, the J end lost 3 bases, and 16 bases lay between the germline ends. CDR3 region: CASSQGWTTKDYEQYF. DNA of the CDR3: TGCGCCAGCAGCCAAGGGTGGACTACGAAAGACTACGAGCAGTACTTC.

The chain is built from TRBV18 and TRBJ2-5, with 10 bases fitting TRBD2. The CDR3 is 14 residues long. In germline, CDR1 is KGHSH, CDR2 LQKENI. The J segment lost 5 bases and the V segment lost 1 base, leaving 1 base of the junction unmatched. The CDR3 sequence is CASSPLTSGETQYF. For the CDR3, the DNA is TGTGCCAGCTCACCACTGACTAGCGGGGAGACCCAGTACTTC.

V usage is TRBV6-5 and J usage is TRBJ2-6; D may be TRBD1 (6 bases). Germline V lookup: CDR1 MNHEY, CDR2 SVGAGI. V shed 6 bases and J shed 6 bases, with 15 bases lying between them. The CDR3 spans 15 residues. CDR3 in amino acids: CASRAGASVANVLTF. The CDR3 DNA is TGTGCCAGCAGGGCAGGGGCCTCGGTGGCCAACGTCCTGACTTTC.

This clone has just one count. V usage is TRBV5-1 and J usage is TRBJ2-7, with 10 bases that match TRBD2. The CDR3 runs to 17 residues. Germline V gene sequence: CDR1 SGHRS, CDR2 YFSETQ. The junction had 10 bases not matched to a gene; V was cut back by 4 bases and J by 0 bases. The chain's CDR3 is CASSPTTLAGASYEQYF. As DNA, the CDR3 is TGCGCCAGCAGCCCAACTACTCTAGCGGGGGCCTCCTACGAGCAGTACTTC.

In its sample, this clone was seen many times. The junction departs from the called germline gene at one end, perhaps through a read error. This chain connects TRBV27 to TRBJ2-1; TRBD1 matches at 10 bases. Germline CDR1 and CDR2: MNHEY and SMNVEV (reference sequence). The CDR3 runs 16 residues. For the CDR3, the DNA is TGTGCCAGCAGTTTTCAGACAGGGGGCTCCCACAATGAGCAGTTCTTC. Residues: CASSFQTGGSHNEQFF.

The chain carries TRBV2 and TRBJ1-1; TRBD1 agrees at 7 bases. The CDR3 runs 14 residues. Trimming at V came to 3 bases and at J to 6 bases, leaving 7 bases not matched to a gene. Germline assignment: CDR1 SNHLY and CDR2 FYNNEI. The CDR3 DNA is TGTGCCAGCAGTGATGAGGGGGCGAGGTCTGAAGCTTTCTTT. This encodes CASSDEGARSEAFF.

This sequence joins TRBV9 and TRBJ2-3; tentatively, D is TRBD2 (6 bases). CDR3 length equals 14 residues. Trimming took 2 bases from V and 7 from J, leaving 14 bases between them. Germline-derived CDR1 and CDR2 are SGDLS and YYNGEE. The CDR3 is CASSVDSGGNTQYF. The CDR3 DNA reads as TGTGCCAGCAGCGTCGACAGCGGCGGGAATACGCAGTATTTT. Based on the CDR3 plus reference TRBV9 and TRBJ2-3, the full variable domain is DSGVTQTPKHLITATGQRVTLRCSPRSGDLSVYWYQQSLDQGLQFLIQYYNGEERAKGNILERFSAQQFPDLHSELNLSSLELGDSALYFCASSVDSGGNTQYFGPGTRLTVL.

The chain employs TRBV19 and TRBJ2-1; TRBD1 matches 11 bases. CDR3 length equals 12 residues. CDR1 LNHDA and CDR2 SQIVND come from the germline V gene (reference sequence). J lost 7 bases, V lost 9 bases, and 2 bases had no gene match. Here the CDR3 reads CASGTGGNEQFF. CDR3 sequence (DNA): TGTGCCAGCGGGACAGGGGGTAATGAGCAGTTCTTC.

The rearrangement uses TRBV28 and TRBJ1-6; weak D call: TRBD1 (5 bases). Trimming shortened V by 6 bases and J by 6 bases, and 12 bases separated the two germline ends. This CDR3 contains 14 residues. CDR1 MDHEN and CDR2 SYDVKM come from the germline V gene. The CDR3 region is CASSPGMGNSPLHF. The CDR3 DNA is TGTGCCAGCAGCCCAGGGATGGGTAATTCACCCCTCCACTTT.

J is TRBJ2-5 and V is TRBV3-1 (or the pseudogene TRBV3-2); tentatively, D is TRBD2 (5 bases). The CDR3 loop spans 15 amino acids. The germline V gene has CDR1 LGHDT and CDR2 YNNKEL (reference sequence). V gave up 6 bases and J gave up 1 base, with 15 bases separating them. Here the CDR3 DNA reads TGTGCCAGCAGACCGCTGGGAGTAAGCCAAGAGACCCAGTACTTC. This encodes CASRPLGVSQETQYF.

This rearrangement joins TRBV19 to TRBJ2-7, with 8 bases fitting TRBD1. This CDR3 region has 15 residues. Germline CDR1 and CDR2: LNHDA and SQIVND (reference sequence). With V trimmed by 8 bases and J by 2 bases, 11 bases remained unmatched. The CDR3 coding sequence is TGTGCCAGTGGCGAAAGGACAGGGTTTGCCTACGAGCAGTACTTC. It codes for CASGERTGFAYEQYF.

This chain joins TRBV5-1 and TRBJ2-2; maybe TRBD1 (6 bases). The CDR3 extends over 15 amino acids. V was shortened by 4 bases and J by 6 bases, with 16 bases between the two germline ends. Germline CDR1 SGHRS, CDR2 YFSETQ. The CDR3 spells CASSPRTERAGELFF. The CDR3 DNA reads TGCGCCAGCAGCCCAAGGACAGAGAGAGCCGGGGAGCTGTTTTTT.

This chain connects TRBV27 to TRBJ2-2, with D possibly TRBD2 on 5 matching bases. This CDR3 is built from 14 residues. CDR1 is MNHEY and CDR2 is SMNVEV in the germline V gene (reference sequence). The V and J ends lost 8 bases and 1 base respectively, with 11 bases between them. CDR3 region: CASRRGGNTGELFF. CDR3 DNA sequence: TGTGCCAGCCGCCGCGGAGGGAACACCGGGGAGCTGTTTTTT.

This clone appeared once. CDR3 nucleotide sequence: TGTGCCAGCAGTGACCCTCAGAACAATGAGCAGTTCTTC. Translated, it gives CASSDPQNNEQFF. V gene TRBV6-1 combines with J gene TRBJ2-1; D gene unclear. This CDR3 is built from 13 residues. V was cut by 3 bases and J by 5 bases, with 8 bases left in between. Germline V gives CDR1 MNHNS, CDR2 SASEGT.

There are many counts of this clone. The chain has TRBV18 and TRBJ1-1; D is undetermined. Trimming removed 3 bases from V and 1 base from J, with 3 bases in between. The germline gives CDR1 KGHSH, CDR2 LQKENI. The CDR3 has 12 amino acids. The CDR3 nucleotides read TGTGCCAGCTCACCCCAGAACACTGAAGCTTTCTTT. Amino acid sequence: CASSPQNTEAFF.

The chain links TRBV5-4 to TRBJ2-3, with a possible D match to TRBD2 (5 bases). Germline V gene sequence: CDR1 SGHNT, CDR2 YYREEE (reference sequence). Trimming removed 3 bases at V and 4 bases at J, with 9 bases between. The CDR3 extends over 13 amino acids. CDR3 amino acids: CASSSRSADTQYF. In DNA form, the CDR3 reads TGTGCCAGCAGCTCCCGTAGCGCAGATACGCAGTATTTT. The full variable domain, with the rest looked up from reference TRBV5-4 and TRBJ2-3, is ETGVTQSPTHLIKTRGQQVTLRCSSQSGHNTVSWYQQALGQGPQFIFQYYREEENGRGNFPPRFSGLQFPNYSSELNVNALELDDSALYLCASSSRSADTQYFGPGTRLTVL.

The CDR3 coding sequence is TGTGCCAGCGTTTCGACGGAGAGGGCTGGTGCTTTCTTT. Translation gives CASVSTERAGAFF. V is TRBV2 and J is TRBJ1-1; D uncertain. The length of the CDR3 is 13 residues. The germline V gene has CDR1 SNHLY and CDR2 FYNNEI. The germline V and J ends were trimmed by 8 bases and 11 bases, with 21 bases remaining between them.

The chain uses TRBV9 and TRBJ1-1, with D perhaps TRBD1 (6 bases). Deletions cut 1 base from V and 3 bases from J, with 7 bases between. Per germline, CDR1 SGDLS and CDR2 YYNGEE. This CDR3 comprises 13 residues. CDR3 DNA sequence: TGTGCCAGCAGCGTAAGGGGGTACACTGAAGCTTTCTTT. This gives the protein CASSVRGYTEAFF. Variable domain in full (rest from reference TRBV9 and TRBJ1-1): DSGVTQTPKHLITATGQRVTLRCSPRSGDLSVYWYQQSLDQGLQFLIQYYNGEERAKGNILERFSAQQFPDLHSELNLSSLELGDSALYFCASSVRGYTEAFFGQGTRLTVV.

This CDR3 reads CASSRETGELFF. CDR3 bases: TGTGCCAGCAGCCGGGAAACCGGGGAGCTGTTTTTT. This chain joins TRBV11-3 and TRBJ2-2; the D gene is possibly TRBD2 (5 bases). Germline assignment: CDR1 SGHNT and CDR2 YENEEA. Trimming took 5 bases from V and 5 from J, leaving 6 bases between them. The CDR3 runs 12 residues.